This entry lists 23 T cell receptor beta chains sequenced from one sample in a study of blood T cell repertoires in COVID-19. Profiling relied on immunoSEQ multiplex PCR, and the TCRdb table lists in-frame clones only, not all of them. The profile covers about 100,000 clones, with 89% appearing a single time and 4.5% to 6% taken by the ten largest. Material: peripheral blood. The receptors derive from a man in his forties with active or convalescent COVID-19.

J is TRBJ2-5 and V is TRBV6-5; 9 bases are shared with TRBD1. Trimming removed 7 bases from V and 4 bases from J; junction bases left unmatched: 10. The CDR3 runs 15 residues. Germline V gene data show CDR1 as MNHEY and CDR2 as SVGAGI. The CDR3 nucleotides are TGTGCCAGCAACCAAGACAGGGGGTTGGGAGAGACCCAGTACTTC. This codes for CASNQDRGLGETQYF.

The rearrangement joins TRBV29-1 to TRBJ2-1; 7 nucleotides match TRBD2. Germline V lookup: CDR1 SQVTM, CDR2 ANQGSEA. V shed 4 bases, J shed 7 bases, and the junction held 10 bases outside the gene matches. CDR3 length: 14 residues. CDR3 protein: CSVVLALGGNEQFF. CDR3 DNA sequence: TGCAGCGTTGTACTAGCGCTTGGTGGTAATGAGCAGTTCTTC.

The rearrangement uses TRBV5-1 and TRBJ2-2; 8 positions match TRBD1. This CDR3 spans 15 amino acids. J gave up 3 bases and V 3 bases, and 4 bases lay outside the gene matches. CDR1 and CDR2 from the germline V gene are SGHRS and YFSETQ. CDR3 in amino acids: CASSSQTGDTGELFF. The DNA for the CDR3 is TGCGCCAGCAGCTCCCAGACAGGGGACACCGGGGAGCTGTTTTTT.

This clone was seen a few times. This chain connects TRBV11-2 to TRBJ1-5, with 7 bases lining up with TRBD1. Germline CDR1 SGHAT, CDR2 FQNNGV. The CDR3 extends over 14 amino acids. Trimming took 5 bases from V and 2 from J; bases not matched to a gene: 3. The CDR3 coding sequence is TGTGCCAGCAGCCGCCAGGGGGGCAATCAGCCCCAGCATTTT. Translation: CASSRQGGNQPQHF.

This chain joins TRBV6-5 and TRBJ2-7; TRBD2 aligns across 8 bases. The CDR3 runs 13 residues. The V segment lost 6 bases and the J segment 3 bases; nucleotides outside the gene matches: 4. Germline lookup yields CDR1 MNHEY and CDR2 SVGAGI. The CDR3 is CASSGREVYEQYF. CDR3 nucleotide sequence: TGTGCCAGCAGCGGGAGGGAAGTCTACGAGCAGTACTTC.

V and J are TRBV28 and TRBJ1-4; 7 nucleotides agree with TRBD1. This CDR3 has 13 residues. CDR1 MDHEN and CDR2 SYDVKM come from the germline V gene. V lost 4 bases to trimming and J lost 5 bases; unmatched junction nucleotides: 1. The CDR3 bases are TGTGCCAGCAGTTCGGGACAGAATGAAAAACTGTTTTTT. The encoded protein is CASSSGQNEKLFF.

The chain employs TRBV12-2 and TRBJ1-3. TRBV12-2 is classified as a pseudogene. The CDR3 contains 12 residues. The CDR3 region has the DNA TGTGCAAGTCGGCGGCCTGGAAACACCATATATTTT. It yields the protein CASRRPGNTIYF.

The CDR3 nucleotides are TGCGCCAGCAGCCAAGGAGGGGGCGCCCGCCGCGAGCAGTACTTC. Translated: CASSQGGGARREQYF. This chain uses TRBV4-3 with TRBJ2-7; 7 positions match TRBD1. V lost 1 base to trimming and J lost 6 bases; unmatched junction nucleotides: 9. Germline loops: CDR1 LGHNA, CDR2 YSLEER. CDR3 length: 15 residues.

The chain employs TRBV6-1 and TRBJ2-7; tentatively, D is TRBD2 (5 bases). The CDR3 consists of 14 residues. Looked up from germline, CDR1 is MNHNS and CDR2 is SASEGT. Trimming took off 2 bases at V and 6 bases at J, with 14 bases between the two ends. CDR3 in amino acids: CASSEHEGRSEQYF. The CDR3 bases are TGTGCCAGCAGTGAACACGAGGGCCGTTCCGAGCAGTACTTC.

The chain couples TRBV7-2 to TRBJ2-2; maybe TRBD2 (6 bases). Germline loops: CDR1 SGHTA, CDR2 FQGNSA. This CDR3 is built from 14 residues. V was clipped by 1 base and J by 4 bases, with 7 bases between them. The CDR3 region has the DNA TGTGCCAGCAGCTTAGGCGGGATCACCGGGGAGCTGTTTTTT. Translation gives CASSLGGITGELFF.

In this sample, this clone turned up a few times. V usage is TRBV30 and J usage is TRBJ2-2, with D perhaps TRBD2 (6 bases). Trimming removed 8 bases at V and 5 bases at J, with 12 bases between. This CDR3 contains 12 residues. Germline-derived CDR1 and CDR2 are GTSNPN and SVGIG (reference sequence). CDR3 amino acids: CARTRGTGELFF. The DNA of the CDR3 is TGTGCCCGAACCCGGGGGACCGGGGAGCTGTTTTTT.

This chain joins TRBV5-1 and TRBJ1-6; D call uncertain. V lost 4 bases and J 7 bases, leaving 18 bases between the germline ends. The CDR3 is made up of 16 amino acids. CDR1 and CDR2 from the germline V gene are SGHRS and YFSETQ. The CDR3 DNA reads TGCGCCAGCAGCCTCACAACGGGTCGATTAAATTCACCCCTCCACTTT. It codes for CASSLTTGRLNSPLHF.

This clone was recorded only once. The chain is built from TRBV6-5 and TRBJ1-2, with TRBD1 matching over 8 bases. Germline CDR1 and CDR2: MNHEY and SVGAGI. The CDR3 is made up of 13 amino acids. V trimming: 7 bases; J trimming: 7 bases; junction bases outside the gene matches: 8. CDR3 nucleotides: TGTGCCAGCAAGAGGGACAGGCCGGGTGGCTACACCTTC. This codes for CASKRDRPGGYTF.

The gene calls are TRBV28 and TRBJ2-1, with a tentative D call TRBD2 (6 bases). V gave up 5 bases and J gave up 7 bases, with 15 bases separating them. CDR1 MDHEN and CDR2 SYDVKM come from the germline V gene. CDR3 length: 14 amino acids. The CDR3 DNA is TGTGCCAGCAGTGGTAGCGGCTTAGGGAATGAGCAGTTCTTC. It translates to CASSGSGLGNEQFF.

V usage is TRBV4-1 and J usage is TRBJ2-1; TRBD2 matches 8 bases. CDR3 length: 15 residues. The V and J ends lost 4 bases and 5 bases, in that order; junction bases with no gene match: 7. From germline, CDR1 is MGHRA and CDR2 YSYEKL. CDR3 residues: CASSRSGAPDNEQFF. The CDR3 coding sequence is TGCGCCAGCAGCCGTAGCGGGGCACCTGACAATGAGCAGTTCTTC.

The genes are TRBV21-1 and TRBJ1-5. TRBV21-1 is described as a pseudogene. This CDR3 spans 14 amino acids. The CDR3 is CASSKAVSPQPQHF. As DNA, the CDR3 is TGTGCCAGCAGCAAAGCTGTCTCTCCTCAGCCCCAGCATTTT.

The gene calls are TRBV7-2 and TRBJ2-7; D call uncertain. The V gene's germline CDR1 is SGHTA and CDR2 FQGNSA. The CDR3 spans 13 residues. V was trimmed by 3 bases and J by 2 bases, leaving 8 bases between them. This chain's CDR3 is CASSFSVTYEQYF. The CDR3 region has the DNA TGTGCCAGCAGCTTCAGTGTAACCTACGAGCAGTACTTC.

The J gene is TRBJ1-4, the V gene TRBV7-9; 10 positions match TRBD1. CDR3 length: 15 residues. CDR1 SEHNR and CDR2 FQNEAQ come from the germline V gene (reference sequence). J lost 4 bases, V lost 3 bases, and 2 bases had no gene match. CDR3 coding DNA: TGTGCCAGCAGCTTGGGACAGGGGAATAATGAAAAACTGTTTTTT. Protein sequence: CASSLGQGNNEKLFF.

The chain employs TRBV6-1 and TRBJ2-3, with 11 nucleotides matching TRBD2. From germline, CDR1 is MNHNS and CDR2 SASEGT. Germline trimming cut 0 bases from V and 9 bases from J; bases unmatched to any gene: 2. The CDR3 covers 14 residues. This CDR3 reads CASSEASGGGTQYF. As DNA, the CDR3 is TGTGCCAGCAGTGAAGCTAGCGGGGGGGGAACGCAGTATTTT.

This clone was counted between two and nine times. The V gene is TRBV19, the J gene TRBJ2-7; D might be TRBD1 (6 bases). The CDR3 runs 15 residues. With 3 bases removed from V and 3 bases from J, the gap between germline ends came to 15 bases. Germline-derived CDR1 and CDR2 are LNHDA and SQIVND (reference sequence). CDR3 in DNA: TGTGCCAGTAGTATCCTTCTGACAGGACTCTACGAGCAGTACTTC. Translated, it gives CASSILLTGLYEQYF. Combining the CDR3 with reference TRBV19 and TRBJ2-7 gives the whole variable domain DGGITQSPKYLFRKEGQNVTLSCEQNLNHDAMYWYRQDPGQGLRLIYYSQIVNDFQKGDIAEGYSVSREKKESFPLTVTSAQKNPTAFYLCASSILLTGLYEQYFGPGTRLTVT.

The chain combines TRBV5-1 with TRBJ2-1; tentatively, D is TRBD2 (6 bases). Trimming removed 4 bases at V and 10 bases at J, with 18 bases between. The length of the CDR3 is 14 residues. Germline lookup yields CDR1 SGHRS and CDR2 YFSETQ. DNA of the CDR3: TGCGCCAGCAGCGTTGAGACTAGTAAAAGGGAGCAGTTCTTC. This sequence encodes CASSVETSKREQFF.

The rearrangement joins TRBV11-2 to TRBJ2-7; 12 positions match TRBD2. Trimming took 2 bases from V and 3 from J; bases not matched to a gene: 2. The CDR3 sequence is 15 residues long. Germline values: CDR1 SGHAT, CDR2 FQNNGV. The CDR3 spells CASSLRTSGIYEQYF. The CDR3 region has the DNA TGTGCCAGCAGCTTAAGGACTAGCGGGATCTACGAGCAGTACTTC.

This sequence joins TRBV27 and TRBJ2-1; 9 positions agree with TRBD1. CDR1 is MNHEY and CDR2 is SMNVEV in the germline V gene (reference sequence). CDR3 length equals 20 residues. Trimming at V came to 2 bases and at J to 0 bases, leaving 14 bases not matched to a gene. CDR3 DNA: TGTGCCAGCAGTTTAATCGGGACAGGGATAGAGTCCCTCTCCTACAATGAGCAGTTCTTC. This translates into CASSLIGTGIESLSYNEQFF.